The present T cell receptor (beta chain) was sequenced within a study of blood T cells in healthy people across ages. This CDR3 comprises 14 residues. V trimming: 1 base; J trimming: 5 bases; junction bases outside the gene matches: 4. Alongside a J-beta primer mix, a sample-barcoded 5' primer served in a second PCR lasting about 7 to 11 cycles. A single record per CDR3 protein comes from TCRdb applying MiXCR to the 5' RACE reads. Among 2 million or so distinct CDR3 sequences listed, about 49% were seen once. Study-level findings and limits: Both naive CD4+ cell counts and diversity were greater in long-lived donors than in aged donors. The study lacked donor CMV status, which possibly confounded expanded clonotype changes.

In the case of this clonotype: Its target is not known.

The gene calls are TRBV12-3 or TRBV12-4 and TRBJ1-1, with 7 nucleotides matching TRBD1. Input material: blood. The receptor comes from a woman between 40 and 50 years old in good health. The CDR3 region is CASSLGQGRTEAFF. The CDR3 nucleotides read TGTGCCAGCAGTTTAGGACAGGGAAGGACTGAAGCTTTCTTT.